Listed below are T cell receptor beta chains from one sample, sequenced in a study of TIL therapy for anti-PD-1-resistant metastatic lung cancer. Method: immunoSEQ multiplex PCR; TCRdb's copy keeps in-frame clones and lacks some. The top ten clones hold about 12% of a sample with 10,000 to 12,000 clones, approximately 60% of them seen once. The sequencing used tumor tissue, collected at baseline. These receptors were collected from a person aged 25 to 79 with non-small cell lung cancer. The CDR3 runs from the conserved cysteine through the conserved F or W. Each record gives: clone size, V gene, CDR3 protein. Clone size, where shown, is once, few, many, or a class for clones that have expanded.

large	TRBV29-1	CSVEEGGYEQYF
.	TRBV4-2	CASSQKVTAGRAYEQYF
.	TRBV10-3	CAISDWGSPQETQYF
.	TRBV7-9	CASSFGLPGDKQYF
.	TRBV2	CASSVRSGGSGGELFF
once	TRBV9	CASSPPSGGGSDTQYF
few	TRBV28	CASSPERGWADTQYF
.	TRBV5-1	CASSLEQGPATEAFF
.	TRBV5-6	CASSLGGQGFSDTQYF
few	TRBV2	CASSVQGRQPQHF
few	TRBV7-2	CASSRGGGLYGYTF
.	TRBV7-8	CASSLSGARTGELFF
.	TRBV7-8	CASSLGREQYF
.	TRBV5-1	CASSPNPVGRSTDTQYF
.	TRBV7-8	CASSRQRGDEQYF
.	TRBV5-1	CASSPQGTGIYNEQFF
.	TRBV30	CAWSGGPGTGEIGELFF
few	TRBV5-1	CASSGEGYGYTF
.	TRBV7-2	CASSLVGDSPLHF
medium-sized	TRBV6-5	CASSFLQGAVQYF
few	TRBV7-8	CASSLANGGTDTQYF
few	TRBV6-1	CASTLVDSNQPQHF
.	TRBV5-6	CASSLSATNEKLFF
few	TRBV5-5	CASSLGLAGGREQYF
.	TRBV2	CASSEAGREAFF
.	TRBV4-1	CASSQATGISANYGYTF
.	TRBV7-8	CASSLTRETQYF
few	TRBV2	CASSVTEKLFF
.	TRBV19	CASRKTTSTYNEQFF
few	TRBV7-7	CASSLGLAAYNEQFF
.	TRBV7-2	CASSLGTSLGEQYF
.	TRBV15	CATSRGGLDVIQYF
.	TRBV19	CASREGPGGGGETQYF
.	TRBV30	CAWSVRGARGNQPQHF
.	TRBV7-9	CASSLLRGDGISLQETQYF
.	TRBV2	CASSYQTGTGTTEAFF
.	TRBV4-2	CASSRDQDGRGYTF
.	TRBV7-9	CASSLWFMEDLPYEQYF
medium-sized	TRBV19	CASSPRTGWSEKLFF
.	TRBV10-3	CAISEDRGPLSSYNEQFF
.	TRBV6-9	CASSPLGYGKETDTQYF
medium-sized	TRBV5-8	CASSSNGQGGTIYF
.	TRBV11-1	CASSLESDPSYNEQFF
.	TRBV29-1	CSVVTLAGGPNEQFF
.	TRBV7-2	CASSLVGGLSAYEQYF
.	TRBV6-1	CASSGRTGRLTGELFF
.	TRBV27	CASSLVKTGPQHF
.	TRBV2	CASSETGGAGANVLTF
.	TRBV30	CAWSGRNQPQHF
once	TRBV14	CASSQDLGNEQFF
.	TRBV2	CATGTGRNQPQHF
once	TRBV11-3	CASSLGRYSNEQFF
.	TRBV4-1	CASSLGTSRGRGETQYF
.	TRBV5-4	CASSLETSGRFYEQYF
medium-sized	TRBV19	CASSVTGVGNYGYTF
once	TRBV5-1	CASSLVGTGGEKLFF